These 18 T cell receptor beta chains originate from one sample sequenced in a study of control samples from healthy donors and cancer patients. The repertoire was sequenced with immunoSEQ multiplex PCR; TCRdb's copy has only in-frame clones and lacks some. The sample lists 40,000 to 55,000 clones; approximately 89% were seen once. Sample: PBMCs. The receptors originated from a woman aged 60-75 years with lung cancer.

The rearrangement links TRBV5-1 to TRBJ1-2; D might be TRBD1 (6 bases). Germline V CDR1 and CDR2: SGHRS, YFSETQ. There are 13 residues in the CDR3. The V end was cut by 5 bases, the J end by 5 bases, with 13 bases between. The CDR3 DNA reads as TGCGCCAGCAGACAGGACAGTGCATATGGCTACACCTTC. Translating it yields CASRQDSAYGYTF.

This clone has a single count. V usage is TRBV5-6 and J usage is TRBJ2-7; D assignment may be TRBD1 or TRBD2 (5 bases each). The V gene's germline CDR1 is SGHDT and CDR2 YYEEEE. The CDR3 is 16 residues long. V was shortened by 5 bases and J by 6 bases, with 24 bases between the two germline ends. CDR3 DNA sequence: TGTGCCAGCAGTTTTGTTCACGACCTAGCAGGGACCGAGCAGTACTTC. Residues: CASSFVHDLAGTEQYF.

This clone was counted a few times. V is TRBV5-1 and J is TRBJ1-5; D possibly corresponds to TRBD1 (5 bases). V shed 0 bases and J shed 1 base, with 8 bases lying between them. The CDR3 is made up of 15 amino acids. The V gene's germline CDR1 is SGHRS and CDR2 YFSETQ. As DNA, the CDR3 is TGCGCCAGCAGCTTGGGTGACAGAAGCAATCAGCCCCAGCATTTT. Translation gives CASSLGDRSNQPQHF.

The rearrangement joins TRBV30 to TRBJ1-3, with 7 nucleotides matching TRBD1. This CDR3 contains 14 residues. From germline, CDR1 is GTSNPN and CDR2 SVGIG (reference sequence). V was pared by 4 bases and J by 0 bases, with 3 bases of the junction left unmatched. The chain's CDR3 is CAWTTGVSGNTIYF. The CDR3 nucleotides are TGTGCCTGGACCACAGGGGTCTCTGGAAACACCATATATTTT.

This sequence joins TRBV9 and TRBJ2-7, with 8 bases aligning to TRBD1. The ends lost 3 bases at V and 2 bases at J; junction bases unmatched: 4. The CDR3 totals 14 residues. CDR1 is SGDLS and CDR2 is YYNGEE in the germline V gene. This chain's CDR3 is CASSAGQGPYEQYF. In nucleotides, the CDR3 is TGTGCCAGCAGCGCTGGACAGGGTCCCTACGAGCAGTACTTC.

In this sample, this clone turned up once. The J gene is TRBJ2-3, the V gene TRBV24-1; TRBD2 aligns across 12 bases. The germline V gene has CDR1 KGHDR and CDR2 SFDVKD. V trimming: 4 bases; J trimming: 2 bases; junction bases outside the gene matches: 3. This CDR3 has 16 amino acids. The CDR3 nucleotides read TGTGCCACCAGTGACCGACTAGCGGGAGACACAGATACGCAGTATTTT. Its translation: CATSDRLAGDTDTQYF.

The chain uses TRBV5-4 and TRBJ1-2; D unclear. Trimming took off 4 bases at V and 4 bases at J, with 8 bases between the two ends. The V gene's germline CDR1 is SGHNT and CDR2 YYREEE (reference sequence). The CDR3 covers 12 residues. The CDR3 DNA reads TGTGCCAGCAGCCCTGACACCTATGGCTACACCTTC. Its translation: CASSPDTYGYTF.

The chain recombines TRBV5-5 with TRBJ1-2, with D unclear. The CDR3 runs 13 residues. Looked up from germline, CDR1 is SGHKS and CDR2 is YYEKEE (reference sequence). V gave up 7 bases and J gave up 6 bases, with 16 bases separating them. Here the CDR3 reads CASWAATGHGYTF. DNA of the CDR3: TGTGCCAGCTGGGCGGCAACGGGCCATGGCTACACCTTC.

The rearrangement uses TRBV4-1 and TRBJ1-2; perhaps TRBD1 as D (6 bases). V was shortened by 4 bases and J by 8 bases, with 14 bases between the two germline ends. In germline, CDR1 is MGHRA, CDR2 YSYEKL. The CDR3 is made up of 13 amino acids. The CDR3 region has the DNA TGCGCCAGCAGCCCACTGGACAGAGAAGGCTACACCTTC. Translation gives CASSPLDREGYTF.

V is TRBV5-4 and J is TRBJ2-1; possibly TRBD2 for D (5 bases). Germline CDR1 reads SGHNT; CDR2 reads YYREEE (reference sequence). This CDR3 is built from 14 residues. V was pared by 2 bases and J by 9 bases, with 15 bases between. The DNA for the CDR3 is TGTGCCAGCAGCTTTCCCGGGGAAGGGAGTGAGCAGTTCTTC. Encoded protein: CASSFPGEGSEQFF. Using reference TRBV5-4 and TRBJ2-1 for the parts outside the CDR3, the full variable domain is ETGVTQSPTHLIKTRGQQVTLRCSSQSGHNTVSWYQQALGQGPQFIFQYYREEENGRGNFPPRFSGLQFPNYSSELNVNALELDDSALYLCASSFPGEGSEQFFGPGTRLTVL.

This rearrangement joins TRBV15 to TRBJ2-2; D unclear. Trimming left V 3 bases short and J 1 base short, with 3 bases between. This CDR3 comprises 13 residues. The germline V gene has CDR1 LNHNV and CDR2 YYDKDF (reference sequence). Here the CDR3 reads CATSSLNTGELFF. As DNA, the CDR3 is TGTGCCACCAGCAGCCTGAACACCGGGGAGCTGTTTTTT.

The V and J genes are TRBV7-9 and TRBJ2-5; D not certain. From germline, CDR1 is SEHNR and CDR2 FQNEAQ (reference sequence). The CDR3 contains 14 residues. V was clipped by 1 base and J by 0 bases, with 6 bases between them. CDR3 protein: CASSLGRYQETQYF. The CDR3 DNA reads TGTGCCAGCAGCTTAGGACGGTACCAAGAGACCCAGTACTTC.

The chain employs TRBV6-2 or TRBV6-3 and TRBJ1-1; D is uncertain. Per germline, CDR1 MNHEY and CDR2 SVGEGT. The CDR3 is made up of 16 amino acids. V shed 4 bases and J shed 0 bases, with 15 bases lying between them. CDR3 coding DNA: TGTGCCAGCAGTTCTAATGACGGAAGCATGAACACTGAAGCTTTCTTT. Translated, it gives CASSSNDGSMNTEAFF.

The chain employs TRBV10-3 and TRBJ1-2; the D gene is possibly TRBD1 (6 bases). Trimming took off 6 bases at V and 5 bases at J, with 19 bases between the two ends. This CDR3 is built from 15 residues. Germline V gene lookup returns CDR1 ENHRY and CDR2 SYGVKD. This CDR3 is CAIRWGGRGYYGYTF. In DNA form, the CDR3 reads TGTGCCATCAGATGGGGAGGCAGGGGTTATTATGGCTACACCTTC.

J is TRBJ1-2 and V is TRBV21-1. TRBV21-1 is recorded as a pseudogene. CDR3 length: 14 residues. The CDR3 nucleotides are TGTGCCAGCAGCAAAAAAGGGACGGAAGATGGCTACACCTTC. Translated: CASSKKGTEDGYTF.

This chain joins TRBV5-6 and TRBJ1-2; perhaps TRBD1 as D (6 bases). The CDR3 runs 15 residues. The ends were cut back, 4 bases at V and 1 base at J, with 14 bases in the middle. Germline V lookup: CDR1 SGHDT, CDR2 YYEEEE. The CDR3 here is CASSPPSRGNYGYTF. The CDR3, as DNA: TGTGCCAGCAGCCCCCCCTCCAGGGGTAACTATGGCTACACCTTC.

The V call is TRBV6-5, the J call TRBJ1-2; 9 nucleotides agree with TRBD1. This CDR3 comprises 12 residues. The trim removed 8 bases at V and 8 bases at J, leaving 6 bases unmatched. Germline loops: CDR1 MNHEY, CDR2 SVGAGI. The CDR3 spells CASSDRGYGYTF. CDR3 nucleotides: TGTGCCAGCTCGGACAGGGGATACGGCTACACCTTC.

V gene TRBV6-6 combines with J gene TRBJ1-4; D not certain. Germline values: CDR1 MNHNY, CDR2 SVGAGI (reference sequence). CDR3 size: 16 residues. The germline V and J ends were trimmed by 4 bases and 3 bases, with 15 bases remaining between them. The CDR3 loop reads CASSSQYRAPNEKLFF. The DNA for the CDR3 is TGTGCCAGCAGTTCTCAATACAGAGCCCCTAATGAAAAACTGTTTTTT.